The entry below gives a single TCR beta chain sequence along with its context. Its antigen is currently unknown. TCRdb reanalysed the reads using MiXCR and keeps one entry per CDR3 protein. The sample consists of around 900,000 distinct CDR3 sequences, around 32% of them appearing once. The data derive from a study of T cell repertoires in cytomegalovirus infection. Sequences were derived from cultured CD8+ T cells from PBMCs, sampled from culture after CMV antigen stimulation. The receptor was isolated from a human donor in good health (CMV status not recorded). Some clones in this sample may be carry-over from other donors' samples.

CDR3 coding DNA: TGTGCCAGCAGTTTAGACTGGAACACCATATATTTT. It codes for CASSLDWNTIYF. The V call is TRBV12-3 or TRBV12-4, the J call TRBJ1-3; no definite D call. The ends were cut back, 1 base at V and 7 bases at J, with 5 bases in the middle. This CDR3 region has 12 residues.